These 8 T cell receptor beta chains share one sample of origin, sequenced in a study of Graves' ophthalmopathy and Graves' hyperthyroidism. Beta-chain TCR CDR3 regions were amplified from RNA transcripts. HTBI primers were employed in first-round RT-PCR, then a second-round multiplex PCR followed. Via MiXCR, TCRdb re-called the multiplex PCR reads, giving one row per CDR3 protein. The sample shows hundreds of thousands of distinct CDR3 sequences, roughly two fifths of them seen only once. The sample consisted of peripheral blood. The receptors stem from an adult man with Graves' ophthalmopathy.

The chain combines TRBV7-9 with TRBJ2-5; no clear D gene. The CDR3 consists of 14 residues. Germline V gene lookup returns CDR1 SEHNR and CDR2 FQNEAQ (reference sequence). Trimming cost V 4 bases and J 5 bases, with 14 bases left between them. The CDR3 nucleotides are TGTGCCAGCAGCTCCCTAGGGTTTGGGGAGACCCAGTACTTC. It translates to CASSSLGFGETQYF.

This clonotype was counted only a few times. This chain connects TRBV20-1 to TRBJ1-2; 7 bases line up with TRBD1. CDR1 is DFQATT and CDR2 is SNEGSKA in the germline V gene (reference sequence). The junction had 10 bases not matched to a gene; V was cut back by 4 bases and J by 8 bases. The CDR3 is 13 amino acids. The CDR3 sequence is CSAIKQGMWGYTF. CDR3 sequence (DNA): TGCAGTGCTATTAAACAGGGGATGTGGGGCTACACCTTC.

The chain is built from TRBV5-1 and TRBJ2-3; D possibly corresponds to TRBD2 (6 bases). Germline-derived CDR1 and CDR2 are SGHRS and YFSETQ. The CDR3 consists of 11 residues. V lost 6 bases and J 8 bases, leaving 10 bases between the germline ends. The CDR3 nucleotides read TGCGCCAGCACCGAGGGAGGTACGCAGTATTTT. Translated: CASTEGGTQYF.

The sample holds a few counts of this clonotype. DNA of the CDR3: TGTGCCAGCCGCGGGACACCCGCGGGGGCCCACGAGCAGTACTTC. Protein product: CASRGTPAGAHEQYF. J is TRBJ2-7 and V is TRBV7-9; possibly TRBD2 for D (7 bases). CDR1 is SEHNR and CDR2 is FQNEAQ in the germline V gene (reference sequence). V lost 8 bases to trimming and J lost 5 bases, with 22 bases between them. The CDR3 has 15 residues.

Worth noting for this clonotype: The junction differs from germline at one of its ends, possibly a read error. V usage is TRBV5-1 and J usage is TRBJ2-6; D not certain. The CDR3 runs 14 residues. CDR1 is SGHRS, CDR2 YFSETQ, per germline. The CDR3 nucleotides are TGCGCCAGGAGCTTGGAAACTGGGGCCAACGTCCTGACTTTC. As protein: CARSLETGANVLTF.

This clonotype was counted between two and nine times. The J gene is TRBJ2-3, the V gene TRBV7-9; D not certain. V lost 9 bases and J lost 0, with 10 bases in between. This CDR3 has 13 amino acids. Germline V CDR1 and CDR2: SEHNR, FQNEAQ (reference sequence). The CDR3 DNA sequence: TGTGCCAGTAGGTCGGACAGCACAGATACGCAGTATTTT. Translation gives CASRSDSTDTQYF. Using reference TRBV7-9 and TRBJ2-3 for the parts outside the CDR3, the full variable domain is DTGVSQNPRHKITKRGQNVTFRCDPISEHNRLYWYRQTLGQGPEFLTYFQNEAQLEKSRLLSDRFSAERPKGSFSTLEIQRTEQGDSAMYLCASRSDSTDTQYFGPGTRLTVL.

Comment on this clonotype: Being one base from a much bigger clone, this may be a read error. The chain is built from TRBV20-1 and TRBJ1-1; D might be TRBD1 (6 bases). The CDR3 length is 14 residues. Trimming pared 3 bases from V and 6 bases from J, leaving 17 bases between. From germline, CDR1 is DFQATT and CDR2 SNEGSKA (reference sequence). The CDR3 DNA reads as TGCAGTGCTAGTGATCGAACGGGGGGCGCTGAAGCTTTCTTT. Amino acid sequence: CSASDRTGGAEAFF.

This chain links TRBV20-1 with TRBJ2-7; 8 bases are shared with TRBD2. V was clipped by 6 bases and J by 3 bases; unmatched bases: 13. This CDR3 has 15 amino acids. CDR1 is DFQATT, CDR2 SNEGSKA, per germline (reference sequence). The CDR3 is CSAMSPIAGLYEQYF. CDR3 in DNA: TGCAGTGCCATGTCACCGATAGCGGGGCTCTACGAGCAGTACTTC.